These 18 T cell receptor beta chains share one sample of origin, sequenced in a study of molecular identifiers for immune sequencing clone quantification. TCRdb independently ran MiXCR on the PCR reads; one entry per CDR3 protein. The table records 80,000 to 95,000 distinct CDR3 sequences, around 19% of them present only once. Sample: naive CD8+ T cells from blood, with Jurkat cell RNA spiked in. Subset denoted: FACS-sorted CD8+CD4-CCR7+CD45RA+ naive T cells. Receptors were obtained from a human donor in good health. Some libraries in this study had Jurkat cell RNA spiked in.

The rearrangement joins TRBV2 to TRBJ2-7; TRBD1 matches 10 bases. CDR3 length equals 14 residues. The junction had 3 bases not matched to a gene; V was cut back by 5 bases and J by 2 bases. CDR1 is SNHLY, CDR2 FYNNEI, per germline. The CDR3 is CASSQTGGPYEQYF. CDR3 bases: TGTGCCAGCAGTCAGACAGGGGGCCCCTACGAGCAGTACTTC.

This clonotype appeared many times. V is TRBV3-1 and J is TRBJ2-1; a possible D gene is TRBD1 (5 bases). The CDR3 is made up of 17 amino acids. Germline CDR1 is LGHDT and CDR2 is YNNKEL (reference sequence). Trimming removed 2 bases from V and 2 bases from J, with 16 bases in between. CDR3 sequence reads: CASSQLSRVKTYNEQFF. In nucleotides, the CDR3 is TGTGCCAGCAGCCAATTGAGCAGGGTCAAAACCTACAATGAGCAGTTCTTC.

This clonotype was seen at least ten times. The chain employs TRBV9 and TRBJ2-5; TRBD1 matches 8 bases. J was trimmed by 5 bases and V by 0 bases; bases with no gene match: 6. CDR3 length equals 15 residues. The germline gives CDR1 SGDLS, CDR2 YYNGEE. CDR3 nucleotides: TGTGCCAGCAGCGTAGAATCAGGGGGCTATGAGACCCAGTACTTC. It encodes CASSVESGGYETQYF.

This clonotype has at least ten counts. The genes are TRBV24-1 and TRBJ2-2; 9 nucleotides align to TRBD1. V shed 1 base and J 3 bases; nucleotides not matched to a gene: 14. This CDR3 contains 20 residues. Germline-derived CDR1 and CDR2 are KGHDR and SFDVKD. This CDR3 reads CATSDFRTNTGGWDTGELFF. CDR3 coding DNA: TGTGCCACCAGTGATTTTAGGACCAATACAGGGGGCTGGGACACCGGGGAGCTGTTTTTT.

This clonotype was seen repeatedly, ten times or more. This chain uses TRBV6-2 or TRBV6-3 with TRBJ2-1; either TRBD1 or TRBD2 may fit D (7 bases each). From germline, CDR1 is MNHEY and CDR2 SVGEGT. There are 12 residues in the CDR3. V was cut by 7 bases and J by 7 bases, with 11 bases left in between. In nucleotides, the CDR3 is TGTGCCAGCACCCAGGGGGGGAATGAGCAGTTCTTC. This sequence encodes CASTQGGNEQFF.

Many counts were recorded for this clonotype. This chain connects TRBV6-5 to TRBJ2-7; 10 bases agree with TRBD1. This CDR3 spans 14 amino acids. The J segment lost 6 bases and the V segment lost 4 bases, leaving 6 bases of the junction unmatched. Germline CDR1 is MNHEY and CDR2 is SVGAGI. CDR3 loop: CASSWGQGMAEQYF. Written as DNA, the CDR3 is TGTGCCAGCAGTTGGGGACAGGGGATGGCCGAGCAGTACTTC.

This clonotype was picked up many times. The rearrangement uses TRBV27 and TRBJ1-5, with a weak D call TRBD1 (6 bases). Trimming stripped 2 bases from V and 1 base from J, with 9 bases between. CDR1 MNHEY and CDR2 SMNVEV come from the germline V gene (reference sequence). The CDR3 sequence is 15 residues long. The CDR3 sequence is CASSLVGGSNQPQHF. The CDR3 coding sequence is TGTGCCAGCAGTTTAGTAGGGGGAAGCAATCAGCCCCAGCATTTT.

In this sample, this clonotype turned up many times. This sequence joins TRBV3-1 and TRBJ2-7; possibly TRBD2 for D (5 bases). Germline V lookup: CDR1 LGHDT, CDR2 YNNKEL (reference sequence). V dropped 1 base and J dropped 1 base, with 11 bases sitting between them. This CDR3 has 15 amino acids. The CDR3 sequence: CASSQGVGGSYEQYF. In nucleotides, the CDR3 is TGTGCCAGCAGCCAAGGAGTTGGCGGGTCCTACGAGCAGTACTTC.

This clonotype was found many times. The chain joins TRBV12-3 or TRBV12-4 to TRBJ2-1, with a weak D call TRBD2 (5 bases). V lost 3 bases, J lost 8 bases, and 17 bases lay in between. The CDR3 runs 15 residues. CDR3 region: CASSFRGSKLDEQFF. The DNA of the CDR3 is TGTGCCAGCAGTTTTCGTGGGAGTAAGCTGGATGAGCAGTTCTTC.

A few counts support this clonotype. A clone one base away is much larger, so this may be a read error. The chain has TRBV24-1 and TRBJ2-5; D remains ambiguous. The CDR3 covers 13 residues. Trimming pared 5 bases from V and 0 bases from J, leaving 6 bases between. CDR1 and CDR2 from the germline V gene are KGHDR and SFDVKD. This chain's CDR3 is CATSGRYQETQYF. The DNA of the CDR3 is TGTGCCACCAGTGGCCGGTACCAAGAGACCCAGTACTTC.

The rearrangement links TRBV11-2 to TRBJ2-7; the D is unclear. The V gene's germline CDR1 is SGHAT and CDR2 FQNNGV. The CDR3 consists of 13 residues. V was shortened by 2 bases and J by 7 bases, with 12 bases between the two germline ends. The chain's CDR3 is CASSLSGVREQYF. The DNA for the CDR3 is TGTGCCAGCAGCTTATCGGGCGTGAGGGAGCAGTACTTC. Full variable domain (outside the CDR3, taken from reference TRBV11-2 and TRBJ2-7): EAGVAQSPRYKIIEKRQSVAFWCNPISGHATLYWYQQILGQGPKLLIQFQNNGVVDDSQLPKDRFSAERLKGVDSTLKIQPAKLEDSAVYLCASSLSGVREQYFGPGTRLTVT.

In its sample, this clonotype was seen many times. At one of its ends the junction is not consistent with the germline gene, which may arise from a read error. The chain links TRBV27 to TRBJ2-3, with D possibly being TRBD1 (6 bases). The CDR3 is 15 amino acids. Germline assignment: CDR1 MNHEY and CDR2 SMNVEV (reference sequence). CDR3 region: CASSLGTTSTDTQCF. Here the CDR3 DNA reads TGTGCCAGCAGTCTAGGGACAACCAGCACAGATACGCAGTGTTTT.

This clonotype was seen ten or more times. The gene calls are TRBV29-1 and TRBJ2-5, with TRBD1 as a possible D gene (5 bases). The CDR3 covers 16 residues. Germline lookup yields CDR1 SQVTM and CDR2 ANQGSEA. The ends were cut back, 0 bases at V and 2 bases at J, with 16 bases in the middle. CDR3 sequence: CSVEDQRGIEQETQYF. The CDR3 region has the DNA TGCAGCGTTGAAGATCAAAGGGGAATAGAGCAAGAGACCCAGTACTTC.

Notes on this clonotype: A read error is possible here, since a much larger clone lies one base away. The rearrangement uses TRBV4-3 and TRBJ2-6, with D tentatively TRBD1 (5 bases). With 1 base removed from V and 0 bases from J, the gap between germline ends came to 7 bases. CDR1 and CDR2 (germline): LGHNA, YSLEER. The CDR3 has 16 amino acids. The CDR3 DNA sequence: TGCGCCAGCAGCCAAGGCAGGGCCTCTGGGGCCAACGTCCTGACTTTC. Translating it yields CASSQGRASGANVLTF.

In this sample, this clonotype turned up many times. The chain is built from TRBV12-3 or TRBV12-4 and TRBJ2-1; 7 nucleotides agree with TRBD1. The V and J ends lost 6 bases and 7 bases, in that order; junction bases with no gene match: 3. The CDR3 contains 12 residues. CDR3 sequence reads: CASSNRGNEQFF. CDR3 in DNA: TGTGCCAGCAGCAACAGGGGTAATGAGCAGTTCTTC.

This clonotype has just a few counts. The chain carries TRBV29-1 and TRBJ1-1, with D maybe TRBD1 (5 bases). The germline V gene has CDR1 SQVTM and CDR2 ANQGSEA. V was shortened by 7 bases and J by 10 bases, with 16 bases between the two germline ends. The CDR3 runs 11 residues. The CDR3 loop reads CSGTWEGRAFF. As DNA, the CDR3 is TGCAGCGGGACGTGGGAGGGGCGAGCTTTCTTT.

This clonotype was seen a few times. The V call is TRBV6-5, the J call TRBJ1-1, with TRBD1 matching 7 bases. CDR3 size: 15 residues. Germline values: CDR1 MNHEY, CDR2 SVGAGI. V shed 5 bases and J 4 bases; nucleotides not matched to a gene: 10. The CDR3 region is CASSPGPRGGTEAFF. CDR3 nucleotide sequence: TGTGCCAGCAGTCCCGGGCCCAGGGGGGGCACTGAAGCTTTCTTT.

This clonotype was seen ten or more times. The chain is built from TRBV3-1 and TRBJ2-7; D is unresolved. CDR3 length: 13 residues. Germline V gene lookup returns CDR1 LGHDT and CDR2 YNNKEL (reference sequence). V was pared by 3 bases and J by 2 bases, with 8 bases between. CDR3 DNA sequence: TGTGCCAGCAGCCAGTACCCAGCCTACGAGCAGTACTTC. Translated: CASSQYPAYEQYF.